The T cell receptor beta chain under discussion was sequenced for a study of glioma-infiltrating T cells after dendritic cell vaccination. Whole-study findings and limits: Only a small number of patients had complete blood and tumor samples.

Fresh-frozen tumor tissue and more than two years of survival data were available for all. Germline V gene lookup returns CDR1 SGHRS and CDR2 YFSETQ. The CDR3 has 13 residues. V lost 4 bases, J lost 2 bases, and 10 bases lay in between. Note on this clone: Its antigen is not known.

The assay was immunoSEQ multiplex PCR, and TCRdb's table has in-frame clones only and misses some. This table holds under 100,000 clones, about 80% found once. Sequences were derived from blood, sampled before dendritic cell vaccination. V usage is TRBV5-1 and J usage is TRBJ2-7, with D possibly TRBD1 on 6 matching bases. The source of this sequence is a human donor with glioblastoma. CDR3: CASSPTGTYEQYF. The DNA for the CDR3 is TGCGCCAGCAGCCCGACAGGAACCTACGAGCAGTACTTC.